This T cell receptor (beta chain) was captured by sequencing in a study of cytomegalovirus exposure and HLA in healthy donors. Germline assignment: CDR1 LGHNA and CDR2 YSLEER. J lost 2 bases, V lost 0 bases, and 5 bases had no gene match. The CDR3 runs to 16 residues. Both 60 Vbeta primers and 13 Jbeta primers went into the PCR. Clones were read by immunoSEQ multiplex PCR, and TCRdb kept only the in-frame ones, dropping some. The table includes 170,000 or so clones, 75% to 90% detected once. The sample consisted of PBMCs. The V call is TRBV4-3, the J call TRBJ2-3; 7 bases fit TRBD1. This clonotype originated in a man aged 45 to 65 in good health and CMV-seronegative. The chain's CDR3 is CASSQDRGQSTDTQYF. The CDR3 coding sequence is TGCGCCAGCAGCCAAGATCGGGGACAGTCCACAGATACGCAGTATTTT.